The text below deals with one T cell receptor beta chain. Enrolled during active infection, Seattle patients were then followed longitudinally. V was pared by 1 base and J by 10 bases, with 8 bases of the junction left unmatched. This CDR3 contains 15 residues. Germline V lookup: CDR1 SGHNT, CDR2 YYREEE (reference sequence). These data are taken from a study of blood T cell repertoires in COVID-19. Whole-study context: Specimens from acute and convalescent COVID-19 originated in the United States, Italy and Spain. Sources were T cells, B-cell-depleted T cells, or PBMCs; the material itself was cDNA or gDNA.

Original analysis: Reference gene primers were amplified, and this amplification served to estimate nucleated cell counts. Here immunoSEQ multiplex PCR was the method, and the copy in TCRdb shows in-frame clones only, minus some. For V, J and clone size, that table is used; D and trimming come from the DNA. The sample lists under 400,000 clones, approximately 90% occurring once. The rearrangement links TRBV5-4 to TRBJ1-6; TRBD1 matches at 7 bases. Input material: peripheral blood. The sequence derives from a woman aged 55-70 years with COVID-19, enrolled during active disease. CDR3 sequence reads: CASSLQEGARSPLHF. The CDR3 DNA follows: TGTGCCAGCAGCTTGCAGGAGGGGGCGAGGTCACCCCTCCACTTT.